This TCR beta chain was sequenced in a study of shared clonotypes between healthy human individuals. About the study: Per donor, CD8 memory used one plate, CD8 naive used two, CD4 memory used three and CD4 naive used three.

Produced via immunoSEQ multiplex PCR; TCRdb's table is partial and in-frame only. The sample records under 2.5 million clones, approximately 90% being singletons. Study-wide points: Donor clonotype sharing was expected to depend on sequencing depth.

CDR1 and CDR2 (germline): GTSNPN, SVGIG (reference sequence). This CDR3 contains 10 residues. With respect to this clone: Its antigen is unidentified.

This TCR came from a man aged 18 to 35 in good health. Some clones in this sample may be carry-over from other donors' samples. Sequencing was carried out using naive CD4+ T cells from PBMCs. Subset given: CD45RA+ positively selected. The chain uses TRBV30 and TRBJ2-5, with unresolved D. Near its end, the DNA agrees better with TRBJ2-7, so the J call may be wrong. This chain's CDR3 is CAWGRAEQYF. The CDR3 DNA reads TGTGCCTGGGGCCGGGCCGAGCAGTACTTC.